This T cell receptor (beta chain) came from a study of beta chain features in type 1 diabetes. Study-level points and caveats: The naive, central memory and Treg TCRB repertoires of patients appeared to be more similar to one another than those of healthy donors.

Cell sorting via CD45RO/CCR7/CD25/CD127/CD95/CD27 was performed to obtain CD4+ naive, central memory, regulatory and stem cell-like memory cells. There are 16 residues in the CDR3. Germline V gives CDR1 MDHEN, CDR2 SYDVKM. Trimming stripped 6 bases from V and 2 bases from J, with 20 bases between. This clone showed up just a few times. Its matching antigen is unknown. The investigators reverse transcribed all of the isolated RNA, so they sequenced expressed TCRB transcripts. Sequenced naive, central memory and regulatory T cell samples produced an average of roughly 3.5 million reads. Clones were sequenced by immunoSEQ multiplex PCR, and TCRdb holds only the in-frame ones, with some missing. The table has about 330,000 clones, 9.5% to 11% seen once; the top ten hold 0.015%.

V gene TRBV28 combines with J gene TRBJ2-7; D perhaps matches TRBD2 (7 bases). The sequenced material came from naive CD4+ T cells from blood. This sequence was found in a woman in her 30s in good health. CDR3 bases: TGTGCCAGCAGATCCGACACCCTCGGGGGGCCCTACGAGCAGTACTTC. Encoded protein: CASRSDTLGGPYEQYF.